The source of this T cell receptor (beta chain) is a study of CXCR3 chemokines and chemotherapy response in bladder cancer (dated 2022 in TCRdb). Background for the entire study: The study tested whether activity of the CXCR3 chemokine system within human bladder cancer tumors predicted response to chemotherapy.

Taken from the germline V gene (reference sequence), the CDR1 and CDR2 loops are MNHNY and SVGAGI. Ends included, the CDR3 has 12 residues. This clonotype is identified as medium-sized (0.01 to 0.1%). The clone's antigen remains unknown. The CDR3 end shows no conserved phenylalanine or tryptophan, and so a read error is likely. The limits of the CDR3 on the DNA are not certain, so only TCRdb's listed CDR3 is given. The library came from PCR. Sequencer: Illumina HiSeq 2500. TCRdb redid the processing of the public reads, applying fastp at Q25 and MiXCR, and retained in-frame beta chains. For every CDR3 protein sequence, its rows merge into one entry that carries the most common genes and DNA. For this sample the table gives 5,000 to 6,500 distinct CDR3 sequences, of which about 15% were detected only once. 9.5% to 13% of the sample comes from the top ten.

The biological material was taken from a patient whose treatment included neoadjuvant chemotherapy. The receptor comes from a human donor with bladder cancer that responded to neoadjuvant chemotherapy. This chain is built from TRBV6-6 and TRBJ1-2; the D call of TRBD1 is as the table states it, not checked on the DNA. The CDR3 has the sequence CASSYDTGAHRL.